Reported below is one T cell receptor (beta chain). Its antigen is still unknown. Original processing notes: Matches were rare between published virus-specific TCRB sequences and patient CD8+ clones exceeding 1%. The table came from immunoSEQ multiplex PCR; TCRdb's copy has only in-frame clones and leaves some out. From that table come the V and J calls and clone size; the DNA was used to work out D and trimming. The data show tens of thousands of clones, around 86% seen once. Positive magnetic bead selection, which isolated the CD4+ and CD8+ cells, was followed by a flow cytometry check of purity. This record comes from a study of somatic mutations in cytotoxic T cells in rheumatoid arthritis. Study-level findings and limits: There were about an eighth of the roughly 60 patients in whom the largest CD8+ clone exceeded 20% of CD8+ cells.

This clonotype was obtained from an adult with rheumatoid arthritis. Sequenced input: CD8+ T cells sorted from blood.

The chain's CDR3 is CASSLQRASSYEQYF. Here the CDR3 DNA reads TGTGCCAGCAGCCTCCAGCGGGCAAGCTCCTACGAGCAGTACTTC. The chain has TRBV27 and TRBJ2-7, with D maybe TRBD2 (6 bases). V was cut by 6 bases and J by 0 bases, with 15 bases left in between. Germline CDR1 and CDR2: MNHEY and SMNVEV (reference sequence). The CDR3 runs 15 residues.